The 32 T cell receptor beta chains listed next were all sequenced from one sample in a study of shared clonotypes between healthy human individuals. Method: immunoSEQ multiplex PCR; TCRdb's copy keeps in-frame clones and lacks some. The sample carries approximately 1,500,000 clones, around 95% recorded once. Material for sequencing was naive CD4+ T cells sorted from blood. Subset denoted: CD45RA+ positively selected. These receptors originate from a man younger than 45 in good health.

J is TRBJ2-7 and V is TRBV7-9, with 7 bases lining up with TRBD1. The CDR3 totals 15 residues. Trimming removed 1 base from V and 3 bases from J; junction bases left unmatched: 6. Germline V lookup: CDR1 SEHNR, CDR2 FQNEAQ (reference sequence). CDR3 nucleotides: TGTGCCAGCAGCTTAGGGGGCAGGGGGTTCTACGAGCAGTACTTC. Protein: CASSLGGRGFYEQYF.

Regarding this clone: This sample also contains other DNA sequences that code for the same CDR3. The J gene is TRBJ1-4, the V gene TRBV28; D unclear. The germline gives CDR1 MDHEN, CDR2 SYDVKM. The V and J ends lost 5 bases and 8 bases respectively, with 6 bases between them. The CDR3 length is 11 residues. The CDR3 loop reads CASSRSEKLFF. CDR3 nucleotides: TGTGCCAGCAGTCGCAGCGAAAAACTGTTTTTT.

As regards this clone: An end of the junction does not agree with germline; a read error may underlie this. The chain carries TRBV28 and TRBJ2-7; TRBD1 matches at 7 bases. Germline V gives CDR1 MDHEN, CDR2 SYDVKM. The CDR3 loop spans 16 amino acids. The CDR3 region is CASSSRTGLNQFRPLF. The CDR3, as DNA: TGTGCCAGCAGTTCACGGACAGGCCTAAATCAATTTCGACCCTTATTC. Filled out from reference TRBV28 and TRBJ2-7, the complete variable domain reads DVKVTQSSRYLVKRTGEKVFLECVQDMDHENMFWYRQDPGLGLRLIYFSYDVKMKEKGDIPEGYSVSREKKERFSLILESASTNQTSMYLCASSSRTGLNQFRPLFGPGTRLTVT.

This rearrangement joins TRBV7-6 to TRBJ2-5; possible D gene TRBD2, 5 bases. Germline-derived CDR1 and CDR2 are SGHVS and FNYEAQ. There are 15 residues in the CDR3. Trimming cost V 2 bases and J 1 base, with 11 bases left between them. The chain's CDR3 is CASSLWAGSQETQYF. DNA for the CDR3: TGTGCCAGCAGCTTATGGGCGGGCAGCCAAGAGACCCAGTACTTC.

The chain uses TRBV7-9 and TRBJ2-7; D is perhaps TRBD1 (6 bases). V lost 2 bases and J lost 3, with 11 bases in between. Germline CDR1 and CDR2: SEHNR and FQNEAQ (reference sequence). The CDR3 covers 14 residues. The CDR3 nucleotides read TGTGCCAGCAGCTTATTGGGGACAAACTACGAGCAGTACTTC. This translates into CASSLLGTNYEQYF.

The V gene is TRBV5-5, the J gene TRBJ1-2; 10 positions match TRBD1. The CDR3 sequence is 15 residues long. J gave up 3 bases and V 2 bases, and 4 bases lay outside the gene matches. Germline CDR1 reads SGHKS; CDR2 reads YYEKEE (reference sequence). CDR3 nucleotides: TGTGCCAGCAGCTTAGGACAGGGGGGGCACTATGGCTACACCTTC. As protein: CASSLGQGGHYGYTF.

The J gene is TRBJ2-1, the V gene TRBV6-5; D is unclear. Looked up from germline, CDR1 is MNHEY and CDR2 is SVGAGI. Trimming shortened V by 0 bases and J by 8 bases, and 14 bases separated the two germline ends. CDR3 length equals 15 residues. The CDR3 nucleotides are TGTGCCAGCAGTTACTCGTGGGCTAGAAATCATGAGCAGTTCTTC. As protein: CASSYSWARNHEQFF.

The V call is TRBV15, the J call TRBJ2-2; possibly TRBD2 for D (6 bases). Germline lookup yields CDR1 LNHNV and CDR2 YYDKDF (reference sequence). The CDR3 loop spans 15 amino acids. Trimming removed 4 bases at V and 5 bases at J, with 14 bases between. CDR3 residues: CATSKQVAGTGELFF. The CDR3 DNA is TGTGCCACCAGCAAACAGGTGGCGGGGACCGGGGAGCTGTTTTTT.

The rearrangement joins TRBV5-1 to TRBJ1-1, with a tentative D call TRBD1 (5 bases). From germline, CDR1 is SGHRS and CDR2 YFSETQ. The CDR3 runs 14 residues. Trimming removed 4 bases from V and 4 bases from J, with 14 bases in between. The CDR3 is CASSLHTQGTEAFF. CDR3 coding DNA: TGCGCCAGCAGCCTGCATACCCAGGGCACTGAAGCTTTCTTT.

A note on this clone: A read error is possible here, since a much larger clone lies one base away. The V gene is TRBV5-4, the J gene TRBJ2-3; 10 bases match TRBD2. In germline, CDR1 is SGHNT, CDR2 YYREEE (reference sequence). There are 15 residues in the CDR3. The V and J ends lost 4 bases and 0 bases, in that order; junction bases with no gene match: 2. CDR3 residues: CASSETSGSTDTQYF. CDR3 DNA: TGTGCCAGCAGCGAGACTAGCGGGAGCACAGATACGCAGTATTTT.

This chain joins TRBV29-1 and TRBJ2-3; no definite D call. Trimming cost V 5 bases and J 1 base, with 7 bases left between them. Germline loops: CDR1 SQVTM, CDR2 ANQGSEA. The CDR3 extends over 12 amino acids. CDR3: CSVISGTDTQYF. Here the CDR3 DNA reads TGCAGCGTTATAAGCGGCACAGATACGCAGTATTTT.

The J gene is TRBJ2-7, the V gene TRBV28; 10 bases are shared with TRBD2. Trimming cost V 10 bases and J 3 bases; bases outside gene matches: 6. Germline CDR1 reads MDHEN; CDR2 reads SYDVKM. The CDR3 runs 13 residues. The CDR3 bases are TGTGCCACCTGCCGGACTAGCGGCTACGAGCAGTACTTC. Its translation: CATCRTSGYEQYF.

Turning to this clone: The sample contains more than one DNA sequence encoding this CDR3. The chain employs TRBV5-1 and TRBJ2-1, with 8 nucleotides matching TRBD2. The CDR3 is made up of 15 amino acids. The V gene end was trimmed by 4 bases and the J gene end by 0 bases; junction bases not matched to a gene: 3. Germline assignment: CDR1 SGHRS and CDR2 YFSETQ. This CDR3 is CASSPLAASYNEQFF. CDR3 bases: TGCGCCAGCAGCCCACTAGCGGCCTCCTACAATGAGCAGTTCTTC.

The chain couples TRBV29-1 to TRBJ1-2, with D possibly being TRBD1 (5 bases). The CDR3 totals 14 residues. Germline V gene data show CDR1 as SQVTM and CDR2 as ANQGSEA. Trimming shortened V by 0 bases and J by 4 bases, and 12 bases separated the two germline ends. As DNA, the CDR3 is TGCAGCGTTGAAGATATTGGACACCGCTATGGCTACACCTTC. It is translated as CSVEDIGHRYGYTF.

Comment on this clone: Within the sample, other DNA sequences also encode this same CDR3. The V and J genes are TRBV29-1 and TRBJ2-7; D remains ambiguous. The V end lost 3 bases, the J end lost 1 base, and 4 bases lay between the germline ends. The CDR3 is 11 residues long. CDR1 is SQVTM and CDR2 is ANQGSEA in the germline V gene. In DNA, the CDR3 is TGCAGCGTTGATTCGTCCTACGAGCAGTACTTC. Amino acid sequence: CSVDSSYEQYF.

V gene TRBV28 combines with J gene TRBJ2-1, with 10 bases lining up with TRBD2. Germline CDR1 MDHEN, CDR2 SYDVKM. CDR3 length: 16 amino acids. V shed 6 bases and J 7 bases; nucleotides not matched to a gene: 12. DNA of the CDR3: TGTGCCAGCAGGGCAGCTAGCGGGAGAGCGACGAATGAGCAGTTCTTC. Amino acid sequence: CASRAASGRATNEQFF.

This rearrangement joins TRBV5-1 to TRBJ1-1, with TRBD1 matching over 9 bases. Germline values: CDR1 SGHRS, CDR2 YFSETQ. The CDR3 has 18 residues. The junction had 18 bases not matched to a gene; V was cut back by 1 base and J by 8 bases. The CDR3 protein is CASSLRGPPGQGRGEAFF. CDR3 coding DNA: TGCGCCAGCAGCTTGCGGGGTCCGCCGGGACAGGGCCGCGGAGAAGCTTTCTTT.

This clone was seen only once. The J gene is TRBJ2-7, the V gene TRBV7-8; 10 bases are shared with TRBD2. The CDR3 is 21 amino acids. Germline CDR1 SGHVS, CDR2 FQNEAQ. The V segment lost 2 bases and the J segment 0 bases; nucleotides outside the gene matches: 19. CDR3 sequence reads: CASSLYQTRSSGSSGSYEQYF. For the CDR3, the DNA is TGTGCCAGCAGCTTATACCAAACCCGGTCTAGCGGGAGCTCCGGCTCCTACGAGCAGTACTTC.

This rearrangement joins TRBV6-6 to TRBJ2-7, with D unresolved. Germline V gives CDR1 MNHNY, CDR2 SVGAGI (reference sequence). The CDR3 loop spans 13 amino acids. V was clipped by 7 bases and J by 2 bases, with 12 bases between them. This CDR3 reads CASTNPPPYEQYF. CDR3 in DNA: TGTGCCAGCACTAACCCCCCGCCCTACGAGCAGTACTTC.

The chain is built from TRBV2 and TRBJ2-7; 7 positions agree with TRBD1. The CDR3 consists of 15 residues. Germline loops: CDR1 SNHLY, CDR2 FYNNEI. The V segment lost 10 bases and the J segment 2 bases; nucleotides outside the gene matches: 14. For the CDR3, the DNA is TGTGCCATCCTATTGGGGACAGATCTTACCTACGAGCAGTACTTC. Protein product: CAILLGTDLTYEQYF.

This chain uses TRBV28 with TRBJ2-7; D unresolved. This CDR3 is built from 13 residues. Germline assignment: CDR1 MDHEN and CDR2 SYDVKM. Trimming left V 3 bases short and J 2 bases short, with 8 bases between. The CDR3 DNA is TGTGCCAGCAGTTTTAATCGCCCCTACGAGCAGTACTTC. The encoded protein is CASSFNRPYEQYF. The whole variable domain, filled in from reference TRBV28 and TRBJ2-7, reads DVKVTQSSRYLVKRTGEKVFLECVQDMDHENMFWYRQDPGLGLRLIYFSYDVKMKEKGDIPEGYSVSREKKERFSLILESASTNQTSMYLCASSFNRPYEQYFGPGTRLTVT.

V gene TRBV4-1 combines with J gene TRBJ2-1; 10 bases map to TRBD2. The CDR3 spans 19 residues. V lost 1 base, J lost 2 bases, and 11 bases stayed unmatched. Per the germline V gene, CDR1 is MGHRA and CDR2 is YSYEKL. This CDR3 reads CASSQVGVSGRPTYNEQFF. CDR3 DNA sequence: TGCGCCAGCAGCCAAGTGGGTGTTAGCGGGAGGCCGACCTACAATGAGCAGTTCTTC.

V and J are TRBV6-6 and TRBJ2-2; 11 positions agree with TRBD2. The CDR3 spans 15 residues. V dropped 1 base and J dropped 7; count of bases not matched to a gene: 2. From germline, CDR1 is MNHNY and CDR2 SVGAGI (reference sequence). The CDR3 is CASSYLAGGVGELFF. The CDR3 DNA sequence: TGTGCCAGCAGTTACTTAGCGGGAGGGGTCGGGGAGCTGTTTTTT.

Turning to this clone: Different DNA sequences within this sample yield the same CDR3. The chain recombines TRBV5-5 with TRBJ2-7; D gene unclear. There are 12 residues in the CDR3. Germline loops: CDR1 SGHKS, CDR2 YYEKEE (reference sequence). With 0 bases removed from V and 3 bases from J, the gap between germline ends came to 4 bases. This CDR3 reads CASSLGVYEQYF. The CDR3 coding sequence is TGTGCCAGCAGCTTGGGGGTCTACGAGCAGTACTTC.

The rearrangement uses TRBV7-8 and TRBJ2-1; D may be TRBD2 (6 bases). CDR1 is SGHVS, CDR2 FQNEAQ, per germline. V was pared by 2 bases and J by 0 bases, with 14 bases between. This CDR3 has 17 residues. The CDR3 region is CASSLRGGKSSYNEQFF. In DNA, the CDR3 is TGTGCCAGCAGCTTACGGGGCGGGAAGAGCTCCTACAATGAGCAGTTCTTC. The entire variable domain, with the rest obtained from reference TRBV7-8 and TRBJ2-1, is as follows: GAGVSQSPRYKVAKRGQDVALRCDPISGHVSLFWYQQALGQGPEFLTYFQNEAQLDKSGLPSDRFFAERPEGSVSTLKIQRTQQEDSAVYLCASSLRGGKSSYNEQFFGPGTRLTVL.

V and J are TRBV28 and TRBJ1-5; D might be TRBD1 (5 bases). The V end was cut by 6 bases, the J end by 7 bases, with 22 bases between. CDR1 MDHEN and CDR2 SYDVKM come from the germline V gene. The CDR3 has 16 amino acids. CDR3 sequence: CASRAGGTARTQPQHF. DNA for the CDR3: TGTGCCAGCAGGGCTGGAGGGACCGCCCGGACGCAGCCCCAGCATTTT. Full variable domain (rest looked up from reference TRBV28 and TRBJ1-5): DVKVTQSSRYLVKRTGEKVFLECVQDMDHENMFWYRQDPGLGLRLIYFSYDVKMKEKGDIPEGYSVSREKKERFSLILESASTNQTSMYLCASRAGGTARTQPQHFGDGTRLSIL.

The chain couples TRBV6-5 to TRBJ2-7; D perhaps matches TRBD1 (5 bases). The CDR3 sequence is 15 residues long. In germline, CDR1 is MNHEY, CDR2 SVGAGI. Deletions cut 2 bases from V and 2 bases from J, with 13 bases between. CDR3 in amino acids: CASSYAQGGTYEQYF. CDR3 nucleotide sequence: TGTGCCAGCAGTTACGCCCAGGGTGGGACCTACGAGCAGTACTTC.

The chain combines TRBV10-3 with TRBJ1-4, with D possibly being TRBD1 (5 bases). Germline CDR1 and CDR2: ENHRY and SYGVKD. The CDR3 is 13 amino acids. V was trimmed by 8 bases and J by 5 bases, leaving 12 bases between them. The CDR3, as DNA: TGTGCCATCTCGGAGGGGATGAATGAAAAACTGTTTTTT. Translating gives CAISEGMNEKLFF.

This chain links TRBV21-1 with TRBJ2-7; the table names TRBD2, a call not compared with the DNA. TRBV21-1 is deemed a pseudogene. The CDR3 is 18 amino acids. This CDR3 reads CASSKVCEKREGRHEQYF. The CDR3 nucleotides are TGTGCCAGCAGCAAAGTTTGTGAGAAGCGGGAGGGCCGGCACGAGCAGTACTTC.

CDR3 loop: CASSEAGGRLGEQFF. The CDR3, as DNA: TGTGCCAGCAGTGAGGCGGGAGGGAGATTAGGTGAGCAGTTCTTC. The chain uses TRBV2 and TRBJ2-1; 9 bases align to TRBD2. V lost 3 bases to trimming and J lost 9 bases; unmatched junction nucleotides: 9. The CDR3 length is 15 residues. Looked up from germline, CDR1 is SNHLY and CDR2 is FYNNEI.

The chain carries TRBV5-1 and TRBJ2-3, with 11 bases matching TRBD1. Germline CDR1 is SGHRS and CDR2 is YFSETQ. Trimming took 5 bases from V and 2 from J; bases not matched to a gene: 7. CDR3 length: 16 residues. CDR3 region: CASRTGQGANTDTQYF. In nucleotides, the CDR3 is TGCGCCAGCAGGACTGGACAGGGGGCTAACACAGATACGCAGTATTTT.

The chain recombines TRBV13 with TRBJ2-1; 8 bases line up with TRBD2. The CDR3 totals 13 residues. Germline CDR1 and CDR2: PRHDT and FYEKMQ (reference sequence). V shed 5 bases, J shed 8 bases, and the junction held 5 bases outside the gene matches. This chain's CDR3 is CASSGTRFDEQFF. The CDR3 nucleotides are TGTGCCAGCAGCGGGACTAGGTTCGATGAGCAGTTCTTC.